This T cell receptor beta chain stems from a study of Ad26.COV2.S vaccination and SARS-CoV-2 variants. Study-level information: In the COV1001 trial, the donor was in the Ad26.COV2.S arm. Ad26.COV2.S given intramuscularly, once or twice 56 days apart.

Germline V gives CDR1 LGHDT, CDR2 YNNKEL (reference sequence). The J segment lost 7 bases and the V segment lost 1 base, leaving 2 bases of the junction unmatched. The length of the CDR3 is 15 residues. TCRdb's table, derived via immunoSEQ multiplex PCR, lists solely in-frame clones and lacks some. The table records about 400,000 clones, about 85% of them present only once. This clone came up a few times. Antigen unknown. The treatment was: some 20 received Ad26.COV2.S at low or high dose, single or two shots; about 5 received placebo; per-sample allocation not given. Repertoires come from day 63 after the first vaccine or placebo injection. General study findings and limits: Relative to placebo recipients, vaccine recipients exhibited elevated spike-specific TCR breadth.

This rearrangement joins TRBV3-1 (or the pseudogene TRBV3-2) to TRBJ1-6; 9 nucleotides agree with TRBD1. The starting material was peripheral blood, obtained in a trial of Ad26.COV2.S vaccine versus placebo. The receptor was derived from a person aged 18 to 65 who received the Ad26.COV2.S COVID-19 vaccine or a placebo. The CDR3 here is CASSQGTGENSPLHF. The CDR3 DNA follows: TGTGCCAGCAGCCAAGGGACAGGGGAAAATTCACCCCTCCACTTT.